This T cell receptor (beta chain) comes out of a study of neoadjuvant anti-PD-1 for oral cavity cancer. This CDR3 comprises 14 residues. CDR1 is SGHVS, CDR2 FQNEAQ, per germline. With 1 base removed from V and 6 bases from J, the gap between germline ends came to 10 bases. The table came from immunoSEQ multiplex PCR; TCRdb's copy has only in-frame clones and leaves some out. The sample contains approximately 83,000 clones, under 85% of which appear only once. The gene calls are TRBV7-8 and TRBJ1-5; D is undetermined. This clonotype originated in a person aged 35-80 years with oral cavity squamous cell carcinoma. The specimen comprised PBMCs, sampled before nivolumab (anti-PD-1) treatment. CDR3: CASSLVDLGQPQHF. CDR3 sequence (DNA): TGTGCCAGCAGCTTAGTGGACTTGGGTCAGCCCCAGCATTTT.